These 24 T cell receptor beta chains came from one sample sequenced in a study of blood T cell repertoires in COVID-19. The protocol was immunoSEQ multiplex PCR, while the TCRdb copy is restricted to in-frame clones and leaves out a portion. The table records about 360,000 clones, approximately 86% of them present only once. Sequencing used peripheral blood. All receptors derive from an older woman with COVID-19, enrolled during active disease.

This chain connects TRBV19 to TRBJ1-2; TRBD1 agrees at 8 bases. This CDR3 region has 15 residues. The germline V gene encodes CDR1 LNHDA and CDR2 SQIVND (reference sequence). Losses at the gene ends were 3 bases for V and 4 bases for J; bases not matched to a gene: 7. CDR3: CASSIEDRVGYGYTF. In DNA form, the CDR3 reads TGTGCCAGTAGTATTGAGGACAGGGTTGGCTATGGCTACACCTTC.

The CDR3 DNA is TGTGCCAGCAGCTTGGTGCAGGGGTTCACCTACGAGCAGTACTTC. This gives the protein CASSLVQGFTYEQYF. V is TRBV5-5 and J is TRBJ2-7; maybe TRBD1 (6 bases). CDR1 SGHKS and CDR2 YYEKEE come from the germline V gene (reference sequence). The CDR3 covers 15 residues. Trimming removed 0 bases from V and 2 bases from J, with 12 bases in between.

The chain employs TRBV10-3 and TRBJ2-7, with 9 bases fitting TRBD1. V shed 4 bases and J 2 bases; nucleotides not matched to a gene: 9. There are 16 residues in the CDR3. Germline V lookup: CDR1 ENHRY, CDR2 SYGVKD. CDR3 bases: TGTGCCATCAGTGGCAGTACGACAGGGGGTCCCTACGAGCAGTACTTC. Amino acid sequence: CAISGSTTGGPYEQYF.

This clone was observed a handful of times. CDR3 nucleotide sequence: TGCGCCAGCAGCACCACCGGACTAGTGGGAGAGACCCAGTACTTC. This gives the protein CASSTTGLVGETQYF. The chain employs TRBV5-1 and TRBJ2-5, with 7 positions matching TRBD2. Germline assignment: CDR1 SGHRS and CDR2 YFSETQ. CDR3 length: 15 amino acids. V dropped 4 bases and J dropped 4; count of bases not matched to a gene: 10.

The V gene is TRBV9, the J gene TRBJ2-1; the match to TRBD2 covers 13 bases. Per the germline V gene, CDR1 is SGDLS and CDR2 is YYNGEE. The CDR3 is 15 residues long. With V trimmed by 3 bases and J by 8 bases, 5 bases remained unmatched. CDR3 in DNA: TGTGCCAGCAGCGCTACTAGCGGGGGGGCTTATGAGCAGTTCTTC. This translates into CASSATSGGAYEQFF. Full variable domain (rest looked up from reference TRBV9 and TRBJ2-1): DSGVTQTPKHLITATGQRVTLRCSPRSGDLSVYWYQQSLDQGLQFLIQYYNGEERAKGNILERFSAQQFPDLHSELNLSSLELGDSALYFCASSATSGGAYEQFFGPGTRLTVL.

This clone has more than one count but fewer than ten. This chain joins TRBV6-5 and TRBJ2-1; TRBD1 is a possible D gene (6 bases). CDR1 and CDR2 from the germline V gene are MNHEY and SVGAGI. CDR3 length: 13 residues. The germline V and J ends were trimmed by 10 bases and 1 base, with 11 bases remaining between them. The CDR3 DNA is TGTGCCACACAGGGTTCTTCCTACAATGAGCAGTTCTTC. Its protein is CATQGSSYNEQFF.

The chain recombines TRBV9 with TRBJ2-7, with 10 bases fitting TRBD1. This CDR3 has 15 amino acids. Germline trimming cut 1 base from V and 3 bases from J; bases unmatched to any gene: 4. Looked up from germline, CDR1 is SGDLS and CDR2 is YYNGEE. The CDR3 DNA is TGTGCCAGCAGCGTATCGGGGACAGGGGACTACGAGCAGTACTTC. It yields the protein CASSVSGTGDYEQYF.

This clone was seen a single time. The same CDR3 is also encoded by other DNA sequences in this sample. V is TRBV7-9 and J is TRBJ2-3, with 8 nucleotides matching TRBD1. CDR1 SEHNR and CDR2 FQNEAQ come from the germline V gene (reference sequence). J lost 0 bases, V lost 4 bases, and 3 bases had no gene match. The CDR3 extends over 15 amino acids. The CDR3 sequence: CASSSDRASTDTQYF. The CDR3 region has the DNA TGTGCCAGCAGCTCGGACAGGGCTAGCACAGATACGCAGTATTTT.

The J gene is TRBJ1-4, the V gene TRBV29-1, with TRBD1 matching 7 bases. The germline CDR1 and CDR2 sequences are SQVTM and ANQGSEA. This CDR3 is 12 amino acids long. With V trimmed by 5 bases and J by 6 bases, 3 bases remained unmatched. The CDR3 region is CSVWQGDEKLFF. In DNA form, the CDR3 reads TGCAGCGTTTGGCAGGGGGATGAAAAACTGTTTTTT. Full variable domain (missing parts from reference TRBV29-1 and TRBJ1-4): SAVISQKPSRDICQRGTSLTIQCQVDSQVTMMFWYRQQPGQSLTLIATANQGSEATYESGFVIDKFPISRPNLTFSTLTVSNMSPEDSSIYLCSVWQGDEKLFFGSGTQLSVL.

This clone was found a few times. DNA of the CDR3: TGTGCCAGCAGTTACCTGGCGGGGGGCTACAATGAGCAGTTCTTC. This codes for CASSYLAGGYNEQFF. V usage is TRBV6-5 and J usage is TRBJ2-1, with 8 bases fitting TRBD2. Germline CDR1 and CDR2: MNHEY and SVGAGI. Germline trimming cut 2 bases from V and 3 bases from J; bases unmatched to any gene: 3. The CDR3 has 15 residues.

This clone was seen only once. The rearrangement links TRBV6-1 to TRBJ2-1, with TRBD2 matching over 11 bases. V dropped 4 bases and J dropped 0; count of bases not matched to a gene: 8. This CDR3 contains 18 residues. The germline gives CDR1 MNHNS, CDR2 SASEGT. This CDR3 reads CASSVASGGYSSYNEQFF. CDR3 nucleotides: TGTGCCAGCAGTGTAGCTAGCGGGGGGTATAGCTCCTACAATGAGCAGTTCTTC.

The V and J genes are TRBV7-8 and TRBJ2-5, with 7 bases that match TRBD2. Trimming at V came to 4 bases and at J to 5 bases, leaving 1 base not matched to a gene. The CDR3 is 12 amino acids. CDR1 and CDR2 (germline): SGHVS, FQNEAQ. This chain's CDR3 is CASSWEGETQYF. As DNA, the CDR3 is TGTGCCAGCAGCTGGGAGGGGGAGACCCAGTACTTC.

Only one count was recorded for this clone. CDR3 sequence: CATHQGYSYGYTF. CDR3 in DNA: TGTGCCACCCATCAGGGGTATAGCTATGGCTACACCTTC. The V and J genes are TRBV19 and TRBJ1-2, with D possibly TRBD1 on 6 matching bases. Per germline, CDR1 LNHDA and CDR2 SQIVND (reference sequence). This CDR3 comprises 13 residues. V dropped 10 bases and J dropped 4 bases, with 16 bases sitting between them. Combining the CDR3 with reference TRBV19 and TRBJ1-2 gives the whole variable domain DGGITQSPKYLFRKEGQNVTLSCEQNLNHDAMYWYRQDPGQGLRLIYYSQIVNDFQKGDIAEGYSVSREKKESFPLTVTSAQKNPTAFYLCATHQGYSYGYTFGSGTRLTVV.

The rearrangement joins TRBV5-4 to TRBJ1-1; a possible D gene is TRBD1 (6 bases). CDR1 is SGHNT and CDR2 is YYREEE in the germline V gene (reference sequence). Between the trimmed V and J ends, which lost 5 bases and 3 bases, there was a span of 14 bases. The CDR3 length is 14 residues. As DNA, the CDR3 is TGTGCCAGCAGACACAAGGACAGCTACACTGAAGCTTTCTTT. The encoded protein is CASRHKDSYTEAFF.

The gene calls are TRBV9 and TRBJ2-6; TRBD1 matches 7 bases. V lost 6 bases and J lost 0; bases outside the gene matches: 15. This CDR3 is 19 amino acids long. Germline loops: CDR1 SGDLS, CDR2 YYNGEE. CDR3 in amino acids: CASTPRLRGQTSGANVLTF. CDR3 DNA sequence: TGTGCCAGCACCCCCCGTCTAAGGGGACAGACCTCTGGGGCCAACGTCCTGACTTTC.

This chain uses TRBV19 with TRBJ1-2; D is unresolved. The germline gives CDR1 LNHDA, CDR2 SQIVND (reference sequence). This CDR3 region has 13 residues. V was cut by 3 bases and J by 2 bases, with 7 bases left in between. CDR3 in DNA: TGTGCCAGTAGTATTGCCGGGAACTATGGCTACACCTTC. As protein: CASSIAGNYGYTF.

The chain recombines TRBV2 with TRBJ1-2; TRBD1 aligns across 8 bases. The CDR3 has 15 amino acids. V was pared by 4 bases and J by 7 bases, with 11 bases of the junction left unmatched. Germline lookup yields CDR1 SNHLY and CDR2 FYNNEI. The DNA for the CDR3 is TGTGCCAGCAGTGCGCCCGGGACAGGCCTGGGTGGCTACACCTTC. Translating it yields CASSAPGTGLGGYTF. Variable domain in full (rest from reference TRBV2 and TRBJ1-2): EPEVTQTPSHQVTQMGQEVILRCVPISNHLYFYWYRQILGQKVEFLVSFYNNEISEKSEIFDDQFSVERPDGSNFTLKIRSTKLEDSAMYFCASSAPGTGLGGYTFGSGTRLTVV.

Notes on this clone: The sample has other DNA sequences that encode this CDR3 too. This chain connects TRBV11-3 to TRBJ2-2; D not certain. The germline V and J ends were trimmed by 5 bases and 2 bases, with 9 bases remaining between them. This CDR3 contains 14 residues. The germline V gene has CDR1 SGHNT and CDR2 YENEEA. The CDR3 region has the DNA TGTGCCAGCAGCCCAGACTTAAACACCGGGGAGCTGTTTTTT. Its translation: CASSPDLNTGELFF.

The rearrangement links TRBV19 to TRBJ2-5; TRBD2 matches 16 bases. The length of the CDR3 is 18 residues. Germline loops: CDR1 LNHDA, CDR2 SQIVND (reference sequence). The J segment lost 4 bases and the V segment lost 3 bases, leaving 8 bases of the junction unmatched. The CDR3 loop reads CASSMRGTSGGAAETQYF. The CDR3 DNA is TGTGCCAGTAGTATGCGTGGGACTAGCGGGGGGGCCGCAGAGACCCAGTACTTC.

In its sample, this clone was seen a few times. The V call is TRBV9, the J call TRBJ2-7, with 10 bases lining up with TRBD2. CDR1 SGDLS and CDR2 YYNGEE come from the germline V gene. The trim removed 4 bases at V and 4 bases at J, leaving 8 bases unmatched. The CDR3 loop spans 15 amino acids. The CDR3 sequence: CASSLRAGGPYEQYF. CDR3 DNA: TGTGCCAGCAGCCTGAGAGCGGGGGGGCCTTACGAGCAGTACTTC.

This clone was found a few times. V is TRBV18 and J is TRBJ2-2; 8 nucleotides align to TRBD2. After removal of 4 bases from V and 9 bases from J, the junction contained 10 bases not matched to a gene. This CDR3 comprises 15 residues. Germline assignment: CDR1 KGHSH and CDR2 LQKENI. The CDR3 reads CASSRSGLEARELFF. For the CDR3, the DNA is TGTGCCAGCTCACGCTCGGGACTAGAAGCGCGGGAGCTGTTTTTT.

The CDR3 here is CASSPGGYEQYF. In nucleotides, the CDR3 is TGTGCCAGCAGCCCGGGGGGCTACGAGCAGTACTTC. The chain uses TRBV6-1 and TRBJ2-7; 7 bases agree with TRBD2. The CDR3 sequence is 12 residues long. The germline V gene encodes CDR1 MNHNS and CDR2 SASEGT. J gave up 3 bases and V 6 bases, and 2 bases lay outside the gene matches.

The chain couples TRBV9 to TRBJ2-5; 8 positions match TRBD2. Trimming at V came to 5 bases and at J to 2 bases, leaving 8 bases not matched to a gene. Germline loops: CDR1 SGDLS, CDR2 YYNGEE. The CDR3 consists of 15 residues. The CDR3 loop is CASSSSGGLQETQYF. The CDR3 DNA sequence: TGTGCCAGCAGTTCCAGCGGGGGCCTTCAAGAGACCCAGTACTTC.

The chain combines TRBV3-1 (or the pseudogene TRBV3-2) with TRBJ1-5; maybe TRBD1 (5 bases). The germline gives CDR1 LGHDT, CDR2 YNNKEL (reference sequence). The CDR3 consists of 16 residues. V lost 4 bases and J lost 0, with 13 bases in between. In DNA, the CDR3 is TGTGCCAGCAGCCCCCACATGACAGATAGCAATCAGCCCCAGCATTTT. Protein product: CASSPHMTDSNQPQHF.